The clone carrying this T cell receptor (beta chain) was observed a few times. What it binds is unknown. Blood was drawn once from each donor into heparinised tubes. The draws averaged about 0.12 L. The data stem from a study of beta chain features in type 1 diabetes. Study conclusions and caveats: TCRB CDR3s were moderately but significantly shorter in Type 1 diabetes patients in all four CD4+ subsets. A PCR bias possibly favoring shorter templates would apply equally to patients and controls.

Germline CDR1 reads GTSNPN; CDR2 reads SVGIG (reference sequence). This CDR3 is built from 16 residues. V dropped 0 bases and J dropped 6; count of bases not matched to a gene: 7. All of the isolated RNA was reverse transcribed, so expressed TCRB transcripts were sequenced. Some clones are missing from TCRdb's copy, which holds only in-frame ones; the method was immunoSEQ multiplex PCR. The table records roughly 730,000 clones, roughly 13% of them present only once. The source material was naive CD4+ T cells from blood. The V gene is TRBV30, the J gene TRBJ2-3; 12 nucleotides agree with TRBD2. The receptor comes from a man aged 18 to 30 with type 1 diabetes. The DNA of the CDR3 is TGTGCCTGGAGTGTCGGACTAGCGGGGCGGTGGGATACGCAGTATTTT. This translates into CAWSVGLAGRWDTQYF.